The entry below describes one TCR beta chain. Method: immunoSEQ multiplex PCR; TCRdb's copy keeps in-frame clones and lacks some. This table holds about 57,000 clones, around 90% found once. This specimen belongs to a study of blood T cell repertoires in COVID-19. Study summary: Nucleic acid was either cDNA or gDNA, and it came from T cells, B-cell-depleted T cells, or PBMCs.

Sequencing was performed on peripheral blood. This TCR was sampled from a woman aged 80 or older with COVID-19, enrolled during active disease.

For the CDR3, the DNA is TGTGCCAGCAGACGTAGACAGGGTCAGTACGAGCAGTACTTC. This codes for CASRRRQGQYEQYF. This chain joins TRBV6-5 and TRBJ2-7; TRBD1 aligns across 7 bases. Looked up from germline, CDR1 is MNHEY and CDR2 is SVGAGI. There are 14 residues in the CDR3. V shed 6 bases, J shed 4 bases, and the junction held 9 bases outside the gene matches.